The T cell receptor beta chain described here comes from a study of T-cell memory formation after mild COVID-19. Study background: TCR clusters were mostly confined to one donor each. Study observations and caveats: A balance of CD4 and CD8 characterized clones contracting day 15 to 85, whereas later expanders leaned CD4+.

On this clonotype: The antigen is not known.

TCRalpha and TCRbeta libraries used 5'RACE with constant-segment primers and UMIs. TCRdb called the 5' RACE reads again in MiXCR, with one record for every CDR3 protein. Altogether around 420,000 distinct CDR3 sequences are present, roughly a quarter being singletons, with the ten largest covering roughly 8.9%. This CDR3 contains 15 residues. V shed 6 bases and J shed 3 bases, with 15 bases lying between them. Sequencing was done on a sample of PBMCs or a T cell subset sorted from them (not recorded which). The clonotype was recovered from an adult woman who had mild COVID-19 (a few samples of this study predate the infection). Cell type and time point are not known. J is TRBJ1-3 and V is TRBV12-3 or TRBV12-4; D may be TRBD1 (5 bases). CDR3 loop: CASRRDPGFGNTIYF. The CDR3 region has the DNA TGTGCCAGCAGGAGGGACCCGGGATTTGGAAACACCATATATTTT.